Detailed here is one T cell receptor beta chain. The sample originates from a study of blood T cell repertoires in COVID-19. On the study more broadly: The samples span acute and convalescent COVID-19 from the United States, Italy and Spain. The analysed material was cDNA or gDNA that came from T cells, B-cell-depleted T cells, or PBMCs.

This CDR3 comprises 15 residues. The V end was cut by 2 bases, the J end by 2 bases, with 13 bases between. Looked up from germline, CDR1 is SGHTA and CDR2 is FQGNSA. Authors' methods: Using reference gene primer amplification, nucleated cell counts were estimated. Measured with immunoSEQ multiplex PCR; TCRdb has only the in-frame clones, and not every one. Clone size and the V and J calls come from that table; the DNA yielded D and trimming. The top ten hold 11% of the sample, which has 95,000 to 150,000 clones, roughly 85% seen once. J is TRBJ2-7 and V is TRBV7-2; the D is unclear. The sample consisted of peripheral blood. The TCR sequence derives from a man aged 80 or over with acute or convalescent COVID-19. The CDR3 spells CASSLTPQVTYEQYF. The CDR3, as DNA: TGTGCCAGCAGCTTAACCCCCCAGGTCACCTACGAGCAGTACTTC.